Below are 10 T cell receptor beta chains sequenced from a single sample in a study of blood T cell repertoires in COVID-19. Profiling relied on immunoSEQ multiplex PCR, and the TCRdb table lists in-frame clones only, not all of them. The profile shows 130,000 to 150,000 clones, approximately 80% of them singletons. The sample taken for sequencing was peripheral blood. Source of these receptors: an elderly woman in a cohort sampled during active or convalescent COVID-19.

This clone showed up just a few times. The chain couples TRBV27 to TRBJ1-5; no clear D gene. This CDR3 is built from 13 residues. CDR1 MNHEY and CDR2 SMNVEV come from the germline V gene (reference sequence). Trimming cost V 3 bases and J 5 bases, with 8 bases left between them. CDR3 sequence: CASSFGVDQPQHF. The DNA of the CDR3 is TGTGCCAGCAGTTTCGGTGTGGATCAGCCCCAGCATTTT.

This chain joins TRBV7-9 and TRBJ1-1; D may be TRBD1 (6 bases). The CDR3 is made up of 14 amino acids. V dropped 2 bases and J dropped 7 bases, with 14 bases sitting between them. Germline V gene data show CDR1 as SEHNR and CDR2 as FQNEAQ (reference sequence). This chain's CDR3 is CASSLNNRENEAFF. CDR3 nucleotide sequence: TGTGCCAGCAGCTTAAACAACAGGGAAAATGAAGCTTTCTTT.

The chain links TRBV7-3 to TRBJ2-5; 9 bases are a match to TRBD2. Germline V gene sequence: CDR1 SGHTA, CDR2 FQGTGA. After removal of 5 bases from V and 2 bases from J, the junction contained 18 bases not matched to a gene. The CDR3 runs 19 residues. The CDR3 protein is CASSPKGSSGGTLQETQYF. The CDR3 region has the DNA TGTGCCAGCAGCCCTAAGGGGTCGAGCGGGGGGACACTACAAGAGACCCAGTACTTC.

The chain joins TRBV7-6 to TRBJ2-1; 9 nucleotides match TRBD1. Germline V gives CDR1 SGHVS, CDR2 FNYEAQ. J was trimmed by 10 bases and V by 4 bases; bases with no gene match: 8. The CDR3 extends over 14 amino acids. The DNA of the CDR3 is TGTGCCAGCAGCTGGGGACAGGGTGTGGACGAGCAGTTCTTC. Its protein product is CASSWGQGVDEQFF.

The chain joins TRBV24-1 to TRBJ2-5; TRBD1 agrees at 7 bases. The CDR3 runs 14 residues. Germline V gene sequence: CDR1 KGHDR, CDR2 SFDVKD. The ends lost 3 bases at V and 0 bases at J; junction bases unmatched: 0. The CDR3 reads CATSDTGDQETQYF. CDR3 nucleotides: TGTGCCACCAGTGATACAGGGGACCAAGAGACCCAGTACTTC.

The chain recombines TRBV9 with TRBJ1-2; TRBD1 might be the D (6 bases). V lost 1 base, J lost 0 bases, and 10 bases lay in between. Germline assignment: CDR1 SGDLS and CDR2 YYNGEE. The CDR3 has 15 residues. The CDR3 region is CASSVIGGPNYGYTF. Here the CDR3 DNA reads TGTGCCAGCAGCGTAATAGGGGGACCTAACTATGGCTACACCTTC. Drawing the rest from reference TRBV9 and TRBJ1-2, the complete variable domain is DSGVTQTPKHLITATGQRVTLRCSPRSGDLSVYWYQQSLDQGLQFLIQYYNGEERAKGNILERFSAQQFPDLHSELNLSSLELGDSALYFCASSVIGGPNYGYTFGSGTRLTVV.

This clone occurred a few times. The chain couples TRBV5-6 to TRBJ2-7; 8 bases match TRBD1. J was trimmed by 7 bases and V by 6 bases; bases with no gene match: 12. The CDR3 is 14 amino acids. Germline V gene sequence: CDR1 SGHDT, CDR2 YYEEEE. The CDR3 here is CASTVWDRPREQYF. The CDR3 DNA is TGTGCCAGCACAGTGTGGGACAGGCCCAGGGAGCAGTACTTC.

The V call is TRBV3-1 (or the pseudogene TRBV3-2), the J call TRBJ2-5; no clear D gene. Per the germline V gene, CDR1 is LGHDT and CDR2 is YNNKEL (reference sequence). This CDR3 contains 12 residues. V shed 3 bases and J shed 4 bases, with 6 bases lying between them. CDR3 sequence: CASSHNTETQYF. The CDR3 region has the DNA TGTGCCAGCAGCCACAACACAGAGACCCAGTACTTC.

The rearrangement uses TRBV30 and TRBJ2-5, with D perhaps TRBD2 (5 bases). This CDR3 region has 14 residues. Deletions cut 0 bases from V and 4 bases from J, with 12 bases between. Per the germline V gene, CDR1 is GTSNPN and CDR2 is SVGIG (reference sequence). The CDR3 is CAWSVGGQIETQYF. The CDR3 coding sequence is TGTGCCTGGAGTGTAGGCGGGCAGATAGAGACCCAGTACTTC.

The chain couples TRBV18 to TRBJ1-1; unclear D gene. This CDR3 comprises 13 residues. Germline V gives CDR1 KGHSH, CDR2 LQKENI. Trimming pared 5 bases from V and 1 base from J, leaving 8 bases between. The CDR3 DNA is TGTGCCAGCTCAGCTAGTAAGAACACTGAAGCTTTCTTT. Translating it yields CASSASKNTEAFF. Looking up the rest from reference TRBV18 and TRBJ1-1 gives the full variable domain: NAGVMQNPRHLVRRRGQEARLRCSPMKGHSHVYWYRQLPEEGLKFMVYLQKENIIDESGMPKERFSAEFPKEGPSILRIQQVVRGDSAAYFCASSASKNTEAFFGQGTRLTVV.